This T cell receptor beta chain comes out of a study of T cell changes during pregnancy in multiple sclerosis. Measured with immunoSEQ multiplex PCR; TCRdb has only the in-frame clones, and not every one. This sample carries some 61,000 clones, 91% of them seen once, and the ten largest clones take roughly 0.85%. This clone was recorded a few times. This CDR3 is built from 14 residues. Germline-derived CDR1 and CDR2 are MNHNY and SVGAGI (reference sequence). V lost 5 bases to trimming and J lost 10 bases, with 15 bases between them. The receptor was derived from a female donor with multiple sclerosis, enrolled in a pregnancy study. The rearrangement links TRBV6-6 to TRBJ1-6; tentatively, D is TRBD1 (5 bases). Sequencing used peripheral blood, obtained in the second trimester of pregnancy. This CDR3 reads CASSAREGGSPLHF. The CDR3 bases are TGTGCCAGCAGTGCCAGGGAGGGTGGCTCACCCCTCCACTTT.